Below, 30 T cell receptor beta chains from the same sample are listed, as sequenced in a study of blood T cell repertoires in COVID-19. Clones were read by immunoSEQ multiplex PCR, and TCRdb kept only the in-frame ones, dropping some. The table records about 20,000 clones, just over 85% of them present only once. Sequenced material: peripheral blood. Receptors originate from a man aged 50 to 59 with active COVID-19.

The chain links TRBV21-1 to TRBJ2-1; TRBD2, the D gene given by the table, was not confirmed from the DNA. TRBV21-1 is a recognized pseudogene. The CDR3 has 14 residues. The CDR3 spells CAKPGLAGGDEQFF. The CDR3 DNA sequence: TGTGCCAAGCCCGGGCTAGCGGGGGGGGATGAGCAGTTCTTC.

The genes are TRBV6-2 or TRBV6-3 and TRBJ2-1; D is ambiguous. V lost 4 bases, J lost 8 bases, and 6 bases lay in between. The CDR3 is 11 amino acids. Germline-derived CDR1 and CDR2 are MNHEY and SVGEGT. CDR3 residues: CASSSVYEQFF. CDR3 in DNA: TGTGCCAGCAGTTCCGTATATGAGCAGTTCTTC.

CDR3 nucleotides: TGTGCCAGCAGTCCGTGGCTACTAGCGGGGGGATCTGGGGCCAACGTCCTGACTTTC. It translates to CASSPWLLAGGSGANVLTF. The chain is built from TRBV11-2 and TRBJ2-6; 12 bases fit TRBD2. The CDR3 totals 19 residues. J lost 1 base, V lost 6 bases, and 10 bases had no gene match. Germline lookup yields CDR1 SGHAT and CDR2 FQNNGV.

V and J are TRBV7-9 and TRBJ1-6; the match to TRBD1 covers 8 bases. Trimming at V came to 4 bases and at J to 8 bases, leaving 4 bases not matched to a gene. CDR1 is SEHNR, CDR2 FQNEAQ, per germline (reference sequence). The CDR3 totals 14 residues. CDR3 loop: CASSSGTGYSPLHF. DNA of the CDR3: TGTGCCAGCAGCTCCGGGACAGGTTATTCACCCCTCCACTTT.

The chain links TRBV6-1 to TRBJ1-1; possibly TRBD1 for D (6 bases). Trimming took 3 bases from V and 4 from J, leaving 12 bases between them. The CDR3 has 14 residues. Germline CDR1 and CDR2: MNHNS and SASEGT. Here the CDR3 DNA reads TGTGCCAGCAGTGAGGGGGGGCGGCGCACTGAAGCTTTCTTT. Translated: CASSEGGRRTEAFF.

CDR3 DNA: TGTGCTAGTGGTTTGGTACTTCCCGGTAGCTCTGGAAACACCATATATTTT. Amino acid sequence: CASGLVLPGSSGNTIYF. This chain connects TRBV12-5 to TRBJ1-3; D is unresolved. This CDR3 is 17 amino acids long. CDR1 is LGHNT and CDR2 is FRNRAP in the germline V gene. Trimming took off 0 bases at V and 0 bases at J, with 12 bases between the two ends. The variable domain in full, with the rest retrieved from reference TRBV12-5 and TRBJ1-3, is DARVTQTPRHKVTEMGQEVTMRCQPILGHNTVFWYRQTMMQGLELLAYFRNRAPLDDSGMPKDRFSAEMPDATLATLKIQPSEPRDSAVYFCASGLVLPGSSGNTIYFGEGSWLTVV.

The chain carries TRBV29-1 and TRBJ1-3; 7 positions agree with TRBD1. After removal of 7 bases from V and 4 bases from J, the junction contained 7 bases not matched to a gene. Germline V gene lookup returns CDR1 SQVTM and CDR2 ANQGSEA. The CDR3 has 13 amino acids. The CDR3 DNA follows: TGCAGCGCCAGAAGGGGGCCCGGAAACACCATATATTTT. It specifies CSARRGPGNTIYF.

CDR3: CASTPGTRGNTIYF. CDR3 coding DNA: TGTGCCAGTACCCCTGGGACTCGAGGAAACACCATATATTTT. This chain connects TRBV19 to TRBJ1-3; TRBD1 is a possible D gene (5 bases). CDR3 length: 14 amino acids. V gave up 7 bases and J gave up 4 bases, with 14 bases separating them. Germline V gene data show CDR1 as LNHDA and CDR2 as SQIVND (reference sequence).

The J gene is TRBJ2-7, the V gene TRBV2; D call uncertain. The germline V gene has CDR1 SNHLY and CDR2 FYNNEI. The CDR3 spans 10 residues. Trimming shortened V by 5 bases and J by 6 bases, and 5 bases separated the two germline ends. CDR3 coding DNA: TGTGCCAGCAGTTACAGCGAGCAGTACTTC. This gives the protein CASSYSEQYF.

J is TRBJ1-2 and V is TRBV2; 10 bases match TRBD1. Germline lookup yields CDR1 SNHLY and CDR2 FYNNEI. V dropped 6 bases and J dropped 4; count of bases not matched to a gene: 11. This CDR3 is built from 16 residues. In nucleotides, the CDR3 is TGTGCCAGCAGCGATAGCCTAGGACAGGGGGTCTATGGCTACACCTTC. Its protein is CASSDSLGQGVYGYTF.

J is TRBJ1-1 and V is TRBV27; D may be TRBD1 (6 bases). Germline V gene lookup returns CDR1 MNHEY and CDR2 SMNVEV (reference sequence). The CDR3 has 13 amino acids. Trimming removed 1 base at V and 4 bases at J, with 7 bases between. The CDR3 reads CASSLFRGTEAFF. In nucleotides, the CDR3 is TGTGCCAGCAGTTTATTCAGGGGCACTGAAGCTTTCTTT.

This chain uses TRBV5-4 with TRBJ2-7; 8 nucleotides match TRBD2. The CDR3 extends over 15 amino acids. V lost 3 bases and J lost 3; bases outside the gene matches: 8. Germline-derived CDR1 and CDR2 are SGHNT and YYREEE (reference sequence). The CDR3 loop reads CASSSRGEFHYEQYF. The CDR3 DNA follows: TGTGCCAGCAGCTCGCGGGGGGAATTTCACTACGAGCAGTACTTC.

Written as DNA, the CDR3 is TGTGCCAGCAGCCAAGGGCCCGGGGAGCTGTTTTTT. Encoded protein: CASSQGPGELFF. The chain recombines TRBV3-1 (or the pseudogene TRBV3-2) with TRBJ2-2; D is ambiguous. The CDR3 has 12 amino acids. The germline V gene has CDR1 LGHDT and CDR2 YNNKEL (reference sequence). V shed 1 base and J shed 6 bases, with 3 bases lying between them.

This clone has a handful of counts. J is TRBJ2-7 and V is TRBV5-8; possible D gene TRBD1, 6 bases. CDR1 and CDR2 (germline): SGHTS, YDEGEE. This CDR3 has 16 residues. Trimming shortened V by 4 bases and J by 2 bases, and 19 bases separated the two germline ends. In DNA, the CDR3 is TGTGCCAGCAGCCCCCTCGGAGACAGGAAAACCTACGAGCAGTACTTC. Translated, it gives CASSPLGDRKTYEQYF.

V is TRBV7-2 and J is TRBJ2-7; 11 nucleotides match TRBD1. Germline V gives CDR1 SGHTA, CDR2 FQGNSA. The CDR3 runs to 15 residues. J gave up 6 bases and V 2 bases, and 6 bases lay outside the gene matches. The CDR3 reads CASSLRDRGSGEQYF. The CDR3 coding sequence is TGTGCCAGCAGCTTACGGGACAGGGGGTCGGGCGAGCAGTACTTC.

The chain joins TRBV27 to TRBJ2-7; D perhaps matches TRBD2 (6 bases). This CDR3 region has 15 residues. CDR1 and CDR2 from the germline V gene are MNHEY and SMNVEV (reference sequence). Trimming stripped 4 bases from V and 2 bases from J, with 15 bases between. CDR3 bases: TGTGCCAGCAGTTCCCCAGGGTGGGGGGCCTACGAGCAGTACTTC. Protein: CASSSPGWGAYEQYF.

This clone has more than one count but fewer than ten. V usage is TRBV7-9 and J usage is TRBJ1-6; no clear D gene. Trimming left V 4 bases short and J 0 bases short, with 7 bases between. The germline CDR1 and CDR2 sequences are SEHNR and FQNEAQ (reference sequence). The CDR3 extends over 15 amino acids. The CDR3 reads CASSYGSSYNSPLHF. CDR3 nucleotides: TGTGCCAGCAGCTACGGTAGCTCCTATAATTCACCCCTCCACTTT.

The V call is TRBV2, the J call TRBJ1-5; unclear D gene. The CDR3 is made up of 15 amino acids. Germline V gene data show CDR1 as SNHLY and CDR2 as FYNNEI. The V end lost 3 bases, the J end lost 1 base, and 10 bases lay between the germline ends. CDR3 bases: TGTGCCAGCAGTGAGCGGGTTTTCAGCAATCAGCCCCAGCATTTT. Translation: CASSERVFSNQPQHF.

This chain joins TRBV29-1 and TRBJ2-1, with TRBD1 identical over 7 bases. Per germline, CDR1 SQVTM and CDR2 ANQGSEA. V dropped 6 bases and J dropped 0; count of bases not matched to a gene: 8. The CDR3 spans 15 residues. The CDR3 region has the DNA TGCAGCGTCGCCGGGACAGACTTCTCCTACAATGAGCAGTTCTTC. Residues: CSVAGTDFSYNEQFF.

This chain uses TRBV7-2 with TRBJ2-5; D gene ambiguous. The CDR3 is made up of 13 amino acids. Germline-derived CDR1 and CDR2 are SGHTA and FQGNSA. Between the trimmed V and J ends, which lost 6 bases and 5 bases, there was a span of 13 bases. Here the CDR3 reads CASSLDPRETQYF. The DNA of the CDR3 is TGTGCCAGCAGTTTGGATCCCAGGGAGACCCAGTACTTC.

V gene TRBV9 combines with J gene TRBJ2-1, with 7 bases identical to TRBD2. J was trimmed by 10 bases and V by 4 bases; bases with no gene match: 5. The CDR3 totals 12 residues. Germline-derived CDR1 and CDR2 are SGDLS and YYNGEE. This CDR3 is CASSISGGEQFF. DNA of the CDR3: TGTGCCAGCAGCATCTCCGGGGGGGAGCAGTTCTTC.

Written as DNA, the CDR3 is TGTGCCAGCAGACGAGGGCCCGAAATGGGGAATTCACCCCTCCACTTT. Encoded protein: CASRRGPEMGNSPLHF. This chain links TRBV27 with TRBJ1-6; no reliable D call. V lost 6 bases to trimming and J lost 7 bases, with 19 bases between them. Germline assignment: CDR1 MNHEY and CDR2 SMNVEV (reference sequence). The CDR3 covers 16 residues.

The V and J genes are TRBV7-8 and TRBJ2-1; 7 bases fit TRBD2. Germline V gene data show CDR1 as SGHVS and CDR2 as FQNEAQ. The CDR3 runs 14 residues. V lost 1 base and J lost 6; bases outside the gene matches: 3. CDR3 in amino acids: CASSLGPGGNEQFF. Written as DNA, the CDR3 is TGTGCCAGCAGCTTAGGTCCGGGGGGCAATGAGCAGTTCTTC.

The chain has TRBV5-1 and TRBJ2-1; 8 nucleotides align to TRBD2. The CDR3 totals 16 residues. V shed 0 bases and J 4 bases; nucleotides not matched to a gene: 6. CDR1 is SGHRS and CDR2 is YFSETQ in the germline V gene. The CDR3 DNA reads TGCGCCAGCAGCTTGGCTCCGGCGGGGGGATACAATGAGCAGTTCTTC. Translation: CASSLAPAGGYNEQFF.

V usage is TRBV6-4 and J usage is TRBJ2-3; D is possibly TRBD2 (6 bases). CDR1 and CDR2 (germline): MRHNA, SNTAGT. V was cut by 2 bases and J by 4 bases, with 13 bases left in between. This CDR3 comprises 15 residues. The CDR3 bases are TGTGCCAGCAGTGACGGGGTTAGCGGTTCAGATACGCAGTATTTT. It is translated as CASSDGVSGSDTQYF.

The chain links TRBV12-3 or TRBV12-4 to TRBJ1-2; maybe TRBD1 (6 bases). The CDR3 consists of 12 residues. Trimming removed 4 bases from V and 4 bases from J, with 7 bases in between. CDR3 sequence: CASSSDSYGYTF. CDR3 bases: TGTGCCAGCAGTTCGGACAGCTATGGCTACACCTTC.

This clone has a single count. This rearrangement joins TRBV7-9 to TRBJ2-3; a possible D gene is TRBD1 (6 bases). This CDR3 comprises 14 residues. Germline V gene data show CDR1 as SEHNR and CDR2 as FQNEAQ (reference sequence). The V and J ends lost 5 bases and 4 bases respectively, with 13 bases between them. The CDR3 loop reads CASSNFRGADTQYF. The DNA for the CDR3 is TGTGCCAGCAGCAACTTCAGGGGAGCAGATACGCAGTATTTT. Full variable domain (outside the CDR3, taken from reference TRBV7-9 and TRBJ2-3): DTGVSQNPRHKITKRGQNVTFRCDPISEHNRLYWYRQTLGQGPEFLTYFQNEAQLEKSRLLSDRFSAERPKGSFSTLEIQRTEQGDSAMYLCASSNFRGADTQYFGPGTRLTVL.

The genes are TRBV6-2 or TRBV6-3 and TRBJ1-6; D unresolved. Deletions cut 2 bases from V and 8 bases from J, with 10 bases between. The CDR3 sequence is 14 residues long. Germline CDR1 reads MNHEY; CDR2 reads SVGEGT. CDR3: CASSYRGWDSPLHF. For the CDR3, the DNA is TGTGCCAGCAGTTACCGGGGTTGGGATTCACCCCTCCACTTT.

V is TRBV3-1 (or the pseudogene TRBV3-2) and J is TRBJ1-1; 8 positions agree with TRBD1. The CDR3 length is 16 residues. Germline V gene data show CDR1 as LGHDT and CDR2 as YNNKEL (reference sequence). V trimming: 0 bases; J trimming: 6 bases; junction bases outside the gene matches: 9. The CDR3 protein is CASSQDLGRGRAEAFF. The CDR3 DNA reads TGTGCCAGCAGCCAAGATCTGGGCAGGGGGCGGGCTGAAGCTTTCTTT.

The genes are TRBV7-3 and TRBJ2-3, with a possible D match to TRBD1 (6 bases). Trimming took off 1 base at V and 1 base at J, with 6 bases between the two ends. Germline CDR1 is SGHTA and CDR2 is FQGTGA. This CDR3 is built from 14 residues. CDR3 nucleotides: TGTGCCAGCAGCTTAAGGGGGCGCACAGATACGCAGTATTTT. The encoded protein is CASSLRGRTDTQYF.